The present T cell receptor beta chain was sequenced within a study of regulatory T cells in long-lasting Graves disease. Findings of the study overall: Results may be inaccurate due to the small sample size.

Time point here: persistent/refractory GD, antithyroid drugs over 5 years with positive TRAb. Scientists built the TCR library using RNA that was extracted from PBMCs. This clonotype appeared a few times. The antigen is undetermined. HTBI primers from iRepertoire and Arm-PCR of CDR3 regions yielded the TCR beta libraries. TCRdb reprocessed the multiplex PCR reads with MiXCR, giving one entry per CDR3 protein. The sample shows a few hundred thousand distinct CDR3 sequences, around a fifth of them seen only once. The CDR3 spans 15 residues. From germline, CDR1 is SGHVS and CDR2 FQNEAQ. Trimming pared 5 bases from V and 6 bases from J, leaving 19 bases between.

The J gene is TRBJ1-1, the V gene TRBV7-8; no definite D call. This clonotype was sampled from a female donor with Graves disease. This material consisted of peripheral blood mononuclear cells (PBMCs), taken when the disease was refractory, from a patient treated with antithyroid drugs. The CDR3 sequence: CASSPRRVGSAEAFF. The CDR3 DNA follows: TGTGCCAGCAGCCCTAGACGGGTCGGGAGCGCTGAAGCTTTCTTT.